These 30 T cell receptor beta chains came from one sample sequenced in a study of CD8 T cells in Susac syndrome (dated by TCRdb to between 2017 and 2020). The receptor library was made with the immunoSEQ multiplex PCR assay. RNA was extracted using the RNeasy kit, and 0.5 to 1 microgram was reverse transcribed with random hexamers. The raw public data were reprocessed by TCRdb itself: fastp quality trimming at Q25, MiXCR clonotype calling, in-frame beta chains only. Rows matching on CDR3 protein sequence are summarized as one entry with the most common DNA and genes. The table for this sample lists some 130,000 distinct CDR3 sequences; approximately 94% of them were counted only once. The ten largest clonotypes hold 0.095% to 0.15% of the sample. The sample was CD4+ T cells from PBMCs. These TCRs come from a human donor with multiple sclerosis.

The rearrangement joins TRBV20-1 to TRBJ2-1; 14 bases are shared with TRBD2. Germline V CDR1 and CDR2: DFQATT, SNEGSKA (reference sequence). V lost 5 bases to trimming and J lost 7 bases; unmatched junction nucleotides: 4. The CDR3 length is 14 residues. DNA for the CDR3: TGCAGTGCTCTCTGGACTAGCGGGAGGAATGAGCAGTTCTTC. Its translation is CSALWTSGRNEQFF.

V is TRBV3-1 and J is TRBJ2-7, with D unresolved. The germline V and J ends were trimmed by 0 bases and 7 bases, with 16 bases remaining between them. Per germline, CDR1 LGHDT and CDR2 YNNKEL (reference sequence). The CDR3 has 15 amino acids. CDR3 sequence: CASSQDSRLVKEQYF. The CDR3 DNA sequence: TGTGCCAGCAGCCAAGATAGTCGGCTAGTCAAGGAGCAGTACTTC.

The chain carries TRBV6-6 and TRBJ1-2; 9 positions agree with TRBD1. The CDR3 has 14 amino acids. After removal of 5 bases from V and 4 bases from J, the junction contained 5 bases not matched to a gene. The germline CDR1 and CDR2 sequences are MNHNY and SVGAGI (reference sequence). The CDR3 loop reads CASSGGTGIYGYTF. CDR3 nucleotide sequence: TGTGCCAGCAGTGGGGGGACAGGGATCTATGGCTACACCTTC.

This chain connects TRBV4-3 to TRBJ1-4; D unresolved. The CDR3 is made up of 20 amino acids. Per the germline V gene, CDR1 is LGHNA and CDR2 is YSLEER. Trimming removed 1 base at V and 0 bases at J, with 21 bases between. Here the CDR3 reads CASSQASQPQPRTTNEKLFF. In nucleotides, the CDR3 is TGCGCCAGCAGCCAAGCTTCTCAGCCACAACCCCGGACAACTAATGAAAAACTGTTTTTT.

The CDR3 is CASSIKRGRNQPQHF. The DNA for the CDR3 is TGTGCCAGCAGTATCAAACGGGGCCGCAATCAGCCCCAGCATTTT. The V gene is TRBV5-6, the J gene TRBJ1-5; perhaps TRBD1 as D (5 bases). Looked up from germline, CDR1 is SGHDT and CDR2 is YYEEEE. Trimming removed 5 bases at V and 2 bases at J, with 14 bases between. This CDR3 contains 15 residues.

The rearrangement links TRBV20-1 to TRBJ1-6; D call uncertain. Germline V gives CDR1 DFQATT, CDR2 SNEGSKA (reference sequence). This CDR3 contains 13 residues. V was clipped by 4 bases and J by 7 bases, with 11 bases between them. In nucleotides, the CDR3 is TGCAGTGCTACGCCCGGGGTAAATTCACCCCTCCACTTT. Residues: CSATPGVNSPLHF.

The chain carries TRBV6-6 and TRBJ2-5; TRBD2 agrees at 11 bases. This CDR3 has 14 amino acids. J was trimmed by 4 bases and V by 7 bases; bases with no gene match: 5. Germline CDR1 and CDR2: MNHNY and SVGAGI (reference sequence). The CDR3 loop is CASMGSGRAETQYF. DNA for the CDR3: TGTGCCAGCATGGGTAGCGGGAGGGCAGAGACCCAGTACTTC.

The J gene is TRBJ2-2, the V gene TRBV4-3, with D perhaps matching TRBD1 or TRBD2 (5 bases each). V gave up 5 bases and J gave up 0 bases, with 10 bases separating them. The CDR3 extends over 15 amino acids. The germline gives CDR1 LGHNA, CDR2 YSLEER. CDR3: CASSTGASNTGELFF. The CDR3 coding sequence is TGCGCCAGCAGCACCGGGGCCTCGAACACCGGGGAGCTGTTTTTT.

This chain uses TRBV15 with TRBJ1-2; weak D call: TRBD1 (5 bases). The V gene's germline CDR1 is LNHNV and CDR2 YYDKDF (reference sequence). Trimming shortened V by 1 base and J by 1 base, and 13 bases separated the two germline ends. The CDR3 runs 16 residues. The CDR3 nucleotides read TGTGCCACCAGCAGAGGAGGGACTGCCGATAACTATGGCTACACCTTC. This sequence encodes CATSRGGTADNYGYTF.

The V call is TRBV5-1, the J call TRBJ1-1; tentative D call: TRBD1 (5 bases). The V end was cut by 4 bases, the J end by 4 bases, with 20 bases between. CDR1 SGHRS and CDR2 YFSETQ come from the germline V gene. This CDR3 contains 16 residues. This CDR3 is CASSGNERGAGTEAFF. The CDR3 bases are TGCGCCAGCAGCGGAAATGAGAGAGGGGCAGGCACTGAAGCTTTCTTT.

The rearrangement links TRBV7-9 to TRBJ2-7; D possibly corresponds to TRBD1 (6 bases). CDR3 length: 14 residues. V was pared by 4 bases and J by 3 bases, with 13 bases between. Germline lookup yields CDR1 SEHNR and CDR2 FQNEAQ (reference sequence). CDR3 amino acids: CASSSLGQIYEQYF. The CDR3 DNA follows: TGTGCCAGCAGCTCACTCGGACAGATCTACGAGCAGTACTTC.

The genes are TRBV6-5 and TRBJ1-3; D is unresolved. CDR3 length equals 15 residues. Germline lookup yields CDR1 MNHEY and CDR2 SVGAGI. The V and J ends lost 2 bases and 0 bases respectively, with 8 bases between them. Here the CDR3 reads CASSYGGNSGNTIYF. The CDR3, as DNA: TGTGCCAGCAGTTACGGAGGGAACTCTGGAAACACCATATATTTT.

The chain employs TRBV27 and TRBJ2-2; 7 bases are shared with TRBD1. The CDR3 is 17 residues long. Trimming removed 5 bases from V and 3 bases from J; junction bases left unmatched: 12. Per the germline V gene, CDR1 is MNHEY and CDR2 is SMNVEV (reference sequence). CDR3 sequence reads: CASSTNDRVTDTGELFF. CDR3 DNA sequence: TGTGCCAGCAGTACTAATGACAGGGTTACGGACACCGGGGAGCTGTTTTTT.

CDR3 loop: CASSLVPGRAYEQYF. The CDR3 DNA sequence: TGTGCCAGCAGCTTAGTCCCGGGGAGGGCCTACGAGCAGTACTTC. The rearrangement uses TRBV11-2 and TRBJ2-7; 7 bases map to TRBD2. The CDR3 has 15 residues. V shed 1 base, J shed 2 bases, and the junction held 5 bases outside the gene matches. Germline CDR1 and CDR2: SGHAT and FQNNGV. Together with reference TRBV11-2 and TRBJ2-7, the CDR3 gives the full variable domain: EAGVAQSPRYKIIEKRQSVAFWCNPISGHATLYWYQQILGQGPKLLIQFQNNGVVDDSQLPKDRFSAERLKGVDSTLKIQPAKLEDSAVYLCASSLVPGRAYEQYFGPGTRLTVT.

The chain carries TRBV20-1 and TRBJ2-5; no reliable D call. Germline CDR1 reads DFQATT; CDR2 reads SNEGSKA (reference sequence). This CDR3 is 14 amino acids long. V was cut by 1 base and J by 5 bases, with 14 bases left in between. CDR3 protein: CSARGTLGYETQYF. The CDR3 bases are TGCAGTGCTAGAGGCACTCTGGGTTACGAGACCCAGTACTTC.

The count of this clonotype is one. The chain has TRBV6-5 and TRBJ1-3, with D unclear. V was pared by 0 bases and J by 0 bases, with 9 bases between. Germline V CDR1 and CDR2: MNHEY, SVGAGI. The length of the CDR3 is 16 residues. CDR3 DNA: TGTGCCAGCAGTTACTCGACCAGGCTCTCTGGAAACACCATATATTTT. Translating gives CASSYSTRLSGNTIYF.

The chain combines TRBV29-1 with TRBJ2-7, with TRBD1 as a possible D gene (5 bases). The V and J ends lost 4 bases and 4 bases respectively, with 5 bases between them. The germline V gene has CDR1 SQVTM and CDR2 ANQGSEA. The CDR3 has 10 residues. CDR3 in amino acids: CSVAGYEQYF. CDR3 nucleotides: TGCAGCGTTGCAGGGTACGAGCAGTACTTC.

The chain employs TRBV7-2 and TRBJ2-3; 11 bases fit TRBD1. V lost 5 bases and J lost 1; bases outside the gene matches: 5. CDR1 and CDR2 from the germline V gene are SGHTA and FQGNSA. The CDR3 spans 16 residues. The DNA for the CDR3 is TGTGCCAGCAGCCACCGGACAGGGGGCGGCACAGATACGCAGTATTTT. Amino acid sequence: CASSHRTGGGTDTQYF.

The chain joins TRBV29-1 to TRBJ2-2; perhaps TRBD2 as D (5 bases). Germline V CDR1 and CDR2: SQVTM, ANQGSEA. Trimming took off 0 bases at V and 6 bases at J, with 11 bases between the two ends. CDR3 length: 14 residues. The CDR3 sequence is CSVEETGSAGELFF. The CDR3 coding sequence is TGCAGCGTTGAAGAGACGGGGAGCGCCGGGGAGCTGTTTTTT.

The rearrangement joins TRBV5-1 to TRBJ1-3; no reliable D call. The CDR3 has 14 residues. V lost 0 bases and J lost 0, with 4 bases in between. Per the germline V gene, CDR1 is SGHRS and CDR2 is YFSETQ. The CDR3 spells CASSLDTSGNTIYF. For the CDR3, the DNA is TGCGCCAGCAGCTTGGACACCTCTGGAAACACCATATATTTT.

The chain couples TRBV30 to TRBJ1-4; 7 bases fit TRBD1. In germline, CDR1 is GTSNPN, CDR2 SVGIG (reference sequence). The CDR3 is made up of 12 amino acids. The junction had 6 bases not matched to a gene; V was cut back by 7 bases and J by 7 bases. CDR3 in DNA: TGTGCCTTACAGGGGCTCGGTGAAAAACTGTTTTTT. Encoded protein: CALQGLGEKLFF.

The chain is built from TRBV5-1 and TRBJ2-7, with TRBD1 matching over 7 bases. The germline V gene encodes CDR1 SGHRS and CDR2 YFSETQ. This CDR3 comprises 14 residues. Trimming at V came to 4 bases and at J to 5 bases, leaving 9 bases not matched to a gene. Written as DNA, the CDR3 is TGCGCCAGCAGCATTACAGGGGATTACCACGAGCAGTACTTC. Amino acid sequence: CASSITGDYHEQYF. Using reference TRBV5-1 and TRBJ2-7 for the parts outside the CDR3, the full variable domain is KAGVTQTPRYLIKTRGQQVTLSCSPISGHRSVSWYQQTPGQGLQFLFEYFSETQRNKGNFPGRFSGRQFSNSRSEMNVSTLELGDSALYLCASSITGDYHEQYFGPGTRLTVT.

The chain uses TRBV5-1 and TRBJ2-1, with TRBD2 as a possible D gene (5 bases). CDR1 is SGHRS, CDR2 YFSETQ, per germline. Trimming stripped 6 bases from V and 9 bases from J, with 22 bases between. This CDR3 has 15 residues. Here the CDR3 reads CASNFQRPGRGEQFF. CDR3 coding DNA: TGCGCCAGCAATTTCCAGCGCCCTGGGAGAGGTGAGCAGTTCTTC.

This chain connects TRBV20-1 to TRBJ2-5; either TRBD1 or TRBD2 may supply D (6 bases each). Trimming cost V 6 bases and J 2 bases, with 13 bases left between them. The CDR3 totals 13 residues. The germline CDR1 and CDR2 sequences are DFQATT and SNEGSKA (reference sequence). The CDR3 DNA sequence: TGCAGTGCACTCGAAGGGGGGCAAGAGACCCAGTACTTC. Encoded protein: CSALEGGQETQYF.

The V and J genes are TRBV29-1 and TRBJ2-1; D perhaps matches TRBD1 (5 bases). This CDR3 spans 12 amino acids. V lost 4 bases and J 8 bases, leaving 12 bases between the germline ends. CDR1 is SQVTM, CDR2 ANQGSEA, per germline. The CDR3 spells CSVVNGADEQFF. The DNA of the CDR3 is TGCAGCGTTGTAAATGGGGCCGATGAGCAGTTCTTC.

The chain couples TRBV18 to TRBJ1-1; 7 nucleotides line up with TRBD1. Germline V gene data show CDR1 as KGHSH and CDR2 as LQKENI. The CDR3 is 13 amino acids. The V gene end was trimmed by 4 bases and the J gene end by 7 bases; junction bases not matched to a gene: 6. DNA of the CDR3: TGTGCCAGCTCACAGGGACAGCTACTTGAAGCTTTCTTT. It specifies CASSQGQLLEAFF. Complete variable domain (other parts from reference TRBV18 and TRBJ1-1): NAGVMQNPRHLVRRRGQEARLRCSPMKGHSHVYWYRQLPEEGLKFMVYLQKENIIDESGMPKERFSAEFPKEGPSILRIQQVVRGDSAAYFCASSQGQLLEAFFGQGTRLTVV.

This chain links TRBV6-6 with TRBJ1-1; D unclear. Trimming shortened V by 5 bases and J by 0 bases, and 13 bases separated the two germline ends. CDR3 size: 15 residues. CDR1 and CDR2 (germline): MNHNY, SVGAGI (reference sequence). CDR3 sequence (DNA): TGTGCCAGCAGTCCCCGGGAGGGCATGAACACTGAAGCTTTCTTT. It translates to CASSPREGMNTEAFF.

The CDR3 DNA is TGCAGCGTTGAGGGCAGCGCGAACACCGGGGAGCTGTTTTTT. Protein: CSVEGSANTGELFF. The rearrangement links TRBV29-1 to TRBJ2-2; D is unresolved. V lost 3 bases to trimming and J lost 0 bases, with 8 bases between them. The CDR3 has 14 amino acids. Germline values: CDR1 SQVTM, CDR2 ANQGSEA.

This clonotype was observed a single time. This chain links TRBV5-1 with TRBJ2-6; no reliable D call. CDR3 length equals 15 residues. CDR1 is SGHRS, CDR2 YFSETQ, per germline. V lost 0 bases to trimming and J lost 1 base, with 5 bases between them. The DNA of the CDR3 is TGCGCCAGCAGCTTGGTAGAGTCTGGGGCCAACGTCCTGACTTTC. Amino acids: CASSLVESGANVLTF.

The count of this clonotype is one. The chain joins TRBV27 to TRBJ1-2; D gene uncertain. Deletions cut 6 bases from V and 2 bases from J, with 10 bases between. This CDR3 is built from 13 residues. CDR1 is MNHEY and CDR2 is SMNVEV in the germline V gene (reference sequence). CDR3 residues: CASRKDGNYGYTF. The CDR3 DNA reads as TGTGCCAGCAGGAAGGACGGAAACTATGGCTACACCTTC.